This is a list of T cell receptor beta chains from one sample in a study of T-cell memory formation after mild COVID-19. TCRdb re-called the 5' RACE reads with MiXCR, one entry per CDR3 protein. The repertoire has 430,000 or so distinct CDR3 sequences, roughly 25% of them found once; the top ten carry around 12%. The sequenced sample consisted of PBMCs or a T cell subset sorted from them (not recorded which). All receptors come from an adult woman who had mild COVID-19 (a few samples of this study predate the infection). Cell type and time point are not known. Each CDR3 is given with its conserved first and last residue. Fields, in order: clone size, V gene, J gene, D gene, CDR3 protein, CDR3 DNA. The D gene is left open where the match is weak. Clone size appears in some rows only: once, few, many, or a class for an expanded clone.

size: once
V: TRBV4-1
J: TRBJ1-5
D: .
CDR3: CASSPTQGTQPQHF
DNA: TGCGCCAGCAGCCCTACCCAGGGGACCCAGCCCCAGCATTTT

size: .
V: TRBV11-2
J: TRBJ1-2
D: .
CDR3: CASPFATGSKAGGYTF
DNA: TGTGCCAGCCCCTTCGCGACAGGTTCGAAAGCGGGTGGCTACACCTTC

size: few
V: TRBV20-1
J: TRBJ2-1
D: .
CDR3: CSARLTGTPAIF
DNA: TGCAGTGCTAGACTTACCGGGACACCCGCGATCTTC

size: .
V: TRBV7-3
J: TRBJ2-1
D: .
CDR3: CASSFPPYNEQFF
DNA: TGTGCCAGCAGCTTTCCTCCCTACAATGAGCAGTTCTTC

size: .
V: TRBV5-6
J: TRBJ2-3
D: .
CDR3: CASSLLTDADTQYF
DNA: TGTGCCAGCAGCTTGCTGACGGACGCAGATACGCAGTATTTT

size: .
V: TRBV10-3
J: TRBJ1-1
D: .
CDR3: CAIRGHLNTEAFF
DNA: TGTGCCATCAGGGGACACTTGAACACTGAAGCTTTCTTT

size: .
V: TRBV14
J: TRBJ2-1
D: .
CDR3: CASSPTTDGVQFF
DNA: TGTGCCAGCAGTCCAACAACAGACGGGGTGCAGTTCTTC

size: few
V: TRBV6-6
J: TRBJ1-2
D: .
CDR3: CASSYMVTGVRQEFYGYTF
DNA: TGTGCCAGCAGTTACATGGTGACCGGGGTTAGACAGGAGTTCTATGGCTACACCTTC

size: many
V: TRBV7-9
J: TRBJ2-5
D: TRBD1
CDR3: CASRGGLETQYF
DNA: TGTGCCAGCCGAGGGGGCCTGGAGACCCAGTACTTC

size: few
V: TRBV7-7
J: TRBJ2-1
D: .
CDR3: CASSLAFAGEQFF
DNA: TGTGCTAGCAGCTTAGCATTTGCGGGAGAGCAGTTCTTC

size: .
V: TRBV5-1
J: TRBJ2-2
D: .
CDR3: CASSLHWSKGTGELFF
DNA: TGCGCCAGCAGCTTGCACTGGTCGAAAGGCACCGGGGAGCTGTTTTTT

size: few
V: TRBV25-1
J: TRBJ1-2
D: .
CDR3: CASSGGGLYGYTF
DNA: TGTGCCAGCAGTGGGGGGGGACTTTATGGCTACACCTTC

size: .
V: TRBV29-1
J: TRBJ2-7
D: .
CDR3: CSVVQSHEQYF
DNA: TGCAGCGTTGTACAGTCCCACGAGCAGTACTTC

size: few
V: TRBV10-3
J: TRBJ1-5
D: .
CDR3: CAISESLSAEGPQHF
DNA: TGTGCCATCAGTGAGTCTTTGTCAGCGGAGGGCCCCCAGCATTTT

size: .
V: TRBV12-3/TRBV12-4
J: TRBJ1-5
D: .
CDR3: CASSFAGTPVNQPQHF
DNA: TGTGCCAGCAGTTTTGCCGGGACACCAGTTAATCAGCCCCAGCATTTT

size: few
V: TRBV19
J: TRBJ2-1
D: TRBD2
CDR3: CASSMLSLEREGRFNEQFF
DNA: TGTGCCAGTAGTATGTTAAGCTTAGAGCGGGAGGGCCGCTTCAATGAGCAGTTCTTC

size: few
V: TRBV4-1
J: TRBJ2-5
D: .
CDR3: CASSQSTRGEETQYF
DNA: TGCGCCAGCAGCCAATCAACTCGCGGGGAAGAGACCCAGTACTTC

size: few
V: TRBV25-1
J: TRBJ2-7
D: TRBD2
CDR3: CASTPGGEQYF
DNA: TGTGCCAGCACCCCGGGGGGCGAGCAGTACTTC

size: few
V: TRBV5-1
J: TRBJ1-2
D: TRBD1
CDR3: CASSSAGTGDYGYTF
DNA: TGCGCCAGCAGCAGTGCCGGGACAGGGGACTATGGCTACACCTTC

size: .
V: TRBV6-5
J: TRBJ2-7
D: TRBD1
CDR3: CASSSFGTGDEQYF
DNA: TGTGCCAGCTCGTCCTTCGGGACAGGGGACGAGCAGTACTTC

size: .
V: TRBV24-1
J: TRBJ2-2
D: TRBD1
CDR3: CATSEPGQGRTGELFF
DNA: TGTGCCACCAGTGAGCCGGGACAGGGTAGGACCGGGGAGCTGTTTTTT

size: .
V: TRBV5-1
J: TRBJ2-7
D: TRBD1
CDR3: CASTGQGSSYEQYF
DNA: TGCGCCAGCACAGGACAGGGAAGCTCCTACGAGCAGTACTTC

size: few
V: TRBV6-2/TRBV6-3
J: TRBJ2-7
D: .
CDR3: CASSYSIRSSYEQYF
DNA: TGTGCCAGCAGTTACTCGATCCGATCTTCGTACGAGCAGTACTTC

size: .
V: TRBV12-3/TRBV12-4
J: TRBJ1-2
D: .
CDR3: CASSLGGGRGYTF
DNA: TGTGCCAGCAGCCTGGGGGGGGGTAGAGGCTACACCTTC

size: .
V: TRBV5-1
J: TRBJ2-2
D: .
CDR3: CASSAQGGTINTGELFF
DNA: TGCGCCAGCAGCGCACAGGGAGGGACGATCAACACCGGGGAGCTGTTTTTT

size: .
V: TRBV7-2
J: TRBJ1-1
D: TRBD1
CDR3: CASSVQGGSSTEAFF
DNA: TGTGCCAGCAGCGTCCAAGGGGGCTCGAGTACTGAAGCTTTCTTT

size: few
V: TRBV30
J: TRBJ1-1
D: .
CDR3: CAYQGGTEAFF
DNA: TGTGCCTACCAGGGTGGCACTGAAGCTTTCTTT

size: .
V: TRBV2
J: TRBJ1-4
D: .
CDR3: CASSEEAGLREKLFF
DNA: TGTGCCAGCAGTGAAGAGGCAGGGTTACGGGAAAAACTGTTTTTT

size: few
V: TRBV6-2/TRBV6-3
J: TRBJ2-3
D: .
CDR3: CASSYGGLGTDTQYF
DNA: TGTGCCAGCAGTTATGGGGGGCTTGGGACAGATACGCAGTATTTT

size: .
V: TRBV4-1
J: TRBJ2-5
D: TRBD1
CDR3: CASSQEDRDEETQYF
DNA: TGCGCCAGCAGCCAAGAGGACAGGGACGAAGAGACCCAGTACTTC

size: few
V: TRBV3-1
J: TRBJ2-7
D: TRBD2
CDR3: CASSQASGGSYEQYF
DNA: TGTGCCAGCAGCCAAGCTAGCGGGGGCTCCTACGAGCAGTACTTC

size: .
V: TRBV5-5
J: TRBJ2-7
D: TRBD2
CDR3: CASSPPHRGTGTIPYEQYF
DNA: TGTGCCAGCAGCCCGCCTCACCGAGGTACCGGGACTATCCCCTACGAGCAGTACTTC